The rows below give T cell receptor beta chains drawn from one sample of a study of blood T cell repertoires in COVID-19. TCRdb keeps only in-frame clones here, not all; method: immunoSEQ multiplex PCR. The table has more than 90,000 clones, about 85% seen once. Sequencing was performed on peripheral blood. The receptors derive from a human donor in a cohort sampled during active COVID-19. The CDR3 runs from the conserved cysteine through the conserved F or W. A D gene is named only where the DNA matches it firmly. For some rows the clone size is stated as once, few or many, or as a class when expanded; others skip it.

len	d_gene	j_gene	v_gene	abundance	CDR3nt	CDR3aa
14	NA	TRBJ1-6	TRBV7-2	NA	TGTGCCAGCAGGCCGGGGGGCTATAATTCACCCCTCCACTTT	CASRPGGYNSPLHF
14	NA	TRBJ1-2	TRBV29-1	NA	TGCAGCGTTGAGTCCCCGACAGAGGACTATGGCTACACCTTC	CSVESPTEDYGYTF
12	NA	TRBJ1-1	TRBV6-2/TRBV6-3	NA	TGTGCCAGCAGTTACTCGGCAGGAAGAGCTTTCTTT	CASSYSAGRAFF
16	TRBD1	TRBJ2-1	TRBV27	NA	TGTGCCAGCACCCTTCTTCCCCTACAGGGGGCCGGCGAGCAGTTCTTC	CASTLLPLQGAGEQFF
15	TRBD2	TRBJ2-5	TRBV3-1/TRBV3-2	NA	TGTGCCAGCAGCCAAGAGGGACTAGCCGAAGAGACCCAGTACTTC	CASSQEGLAEETQYF
15	TRBD1	TRBJ2-3	TRBV5-1	NA	TGCGCCAGCAGCCCTGGACAGGGGGCCGGAGATACGCAGTATTTT	CASSPGQGAGDTQYF
16	TRBD1	TRBJ1-5	TRBV19	NA	TGTGCCAGTAGTAGAGAACAGGGGCATAGCAATCAGCCCCAGCATTTT	CASSREQGHSNQPQHF
16	TRBD2	TRBJ2-5	TRBV7-9	NA	TGTGCCAGCAGCCCCGGGGGGGGTAAGGGACAAGAGACCCAGTACTTC	CASSPGGGKGQETQYF
14	NA	TRBJ1-2	TRBV6-5	NA	TGTGCCAGCAGATCCGGGTCCCATACGGATGGCTACACCTTC	CASRSGSHTDGYTF
14	TRBD2	TRBJ2-1	TRBV5-1	once	TGCGCCAGCAGCAGTCTAGCGGGAGGGAGGGAGCAGTTCTTC	CASSSLAGGREQFF
12	NA	TRBJ1-5	TRBV5-4	NA	TGTGCCAGCAGCTCCCCGGATCAGCCCCAGCATTTT	CASSSPDQPQHF
15	NA	TRBJ1-6	TRBV19	NA	TGTGCCAGTAGTATTACCGGGGTGGGTGATTCACCCCTCCACTTT	CASSITGVGDSPLHF
15	NA	TRBJ1-2	TRBV12-1	few	TGTGCCAGCAGCTTTGTTGACAGGGCAAACTATGGCTACACCTTC	CASSFVDRANYGYTF
15	TRBD1	TRBJ1-5	TRBV18	NA	TGTGCCAGCTCACCAGGGACAGGTACATATCAGCCCCAGCATTTT	CASSPGTGTYQPQHF
15	TRBD2	TRBJ2-7	TRBV9	NA	TGTGCCAGCAGCGTAGGGACTAGCGAGAAGTACGAGCAGTACTTC	CASSVGTSEKYEQYF
21	TRBD2	TRBJ2-3	TRBV28	NA	TGTGCCAGCAGTTTATCTCTTGGACTAGCGGGAGGGCCGAGATATACAGATACGCAGTATTTT	CASSLSLGLAGGPRYTDTQYF
12	TRBD1	TRBJ2-1	TRBV6-5	few	TGTGCCAGTCACCGACGACAGGGAGAGCAGTTCTTC	CASHRRQGEQFF
17	TRBD1	TRBJ1-2	TRBV9	NA	TGTGCCAGCAGCGCCCATGGACAGGGGGCTCCAAACTATGGCTACACCTTC	CASSAHGQGAPNYGYTF
16	TRBD2	TRBJ2-7	TRBV5-1	NA	TGCGCCAGCAGCTTGGAAGTCGGTAGCGGGAGGTACGAGCAGTACTTC	CASSLEVGSGRYEQYF
16	TRBD2	TRBJ2-1	TRBV28	NA	TGTGCCAGCAGACCCGTACTAGCGGGAGTCTACAATGAGCAGTTCTTC	CASRPVLAGVYNEQFF
14	NA	TRBJ2-1	TRBV10-3	NA	TGTGCCACCCGACTAGCGGGACAGGGGAATGAGCAGTTCTTC	CATRLAGQGNEQFF
13	TRBD1	TRBJ1-2	TRBV14	NA	TGTGCCAGCAGCCGGGACAGACAATATGGCTACACCTTC	CASSRDRQYGYTF
15	TRBD1	TRBJ1-3	TRBV29-1	once	TGCAGCGCCTCCGGGACAGCCACCTCTGGAAACACCATATATTTT	CSASGTATSGNTIYF
15	NA	TRBJ1-4	TRBV9	once	TGTGCCAGCAGCGTAGAGGCCAGGGCTAATGAAAAACTGTTTTTT	CASSVEARANEKLFF
15	NA	TRBJ1-1	TRBV9	NA	TGTGCCAGCAGCGGAAGCTTGGGGGGAGTGACTGAAGCTTTCTTT	CASSGSLGGVTEAFF
15	NA	TRBJ2-2	TRBV6-5	NA	TGTGCCAGCAGCCTCACCTGGGGGCAAGGCGGGGAGCTGTTTTTT	CASSLTWGQGGELFF
15	NA	TRBJ2-2	TRBV30	NA	TGTGCCTGGAAATCTTGGCCCGCAAACACCGGGGAGCTGTTTTTT	CAWKSWPANTGELFF
15	NA	TRBJ2-1	TRBV5-4	few	TGTGCCAGCAGCTTGTCGTCAGGGTATGGCAATGAGCAGTTCTTC	CASSLSSGYGNEQFF
13	NA	TRBJ2-5	TRBV7-6	NA	TGTGCCAGCAGCGCCGGGACACTGGAGACCCAGTACTTC	CASSAGTLETQYF
12	NA	TRBJ1-3	TRBV30	NA	TGTGCCTGGAGTCCCGCTGGAAACACCATATATTTT	CAWSPAGNTIYF